A single sample gave rise to the 8 T cell receptor beta chains below, sequenced in a study of identical twins. TCRdb re-analysed the 5' RACE reads in MiXCR, keeping a single row per CDR3 protein. Of 150,000 or so distinct CDR3 sequences in the sample, roughly 3.2% were seen once. Sequenced input: memory T cells sorted from blood. The receptors derive from a man younger than 35 in good health.

This clonotype was recorded many times. The chain is built from TRBV14 and TRBJ1-1; 8 bases are shared with TRBD1. Germline lookup yields CDR1 SGHDN and CDR2 FVKESK. The V and J ends lost 4 bases and 7 bases, in that order; junction bases with no gene match: 8. This CDR3 region has 14 residues. CDR3 protein: CASSPWQGAGEAFF. The CDR3 region has the DNA TGTGCCAGCAGCCCGTGGCAGGGGGCTGGTGAAGCTTTCTTT.

This clonotype was seen many times. The chain employs TRBV27 and TRBJ1-1; D is perhaps TRBD1 (5 bases). Germline CDR1 MNHEY, CDR2 SMNVEV (reference sequence). The CDR3 loop spans 15 amino acids. V lost 6 bases and J lost 3, with 17 bases in between. The CDR3 spells CASRRTRGKDTEAFF. Here the CDR3 DNA reads TGTGCCAGCAGGCGAACCCGGGGGAAGGACACTGAAGCTTTCTTT.

At least ten counts were recorded for this clonotype. The V gene is TRBV19, the J gene TRBJ2-6; D might be TRBD1 (5 bases). The CDR3 is 16 residues long. The germline V gene has CDR1 LNHDA and CDR2 SQIVND (reference sequence). The germline V and J ends were trimmed by 6 bases and 0 bases, with 12 bases remaining between them. The CDR3 sequence: CASRWGRDSGANVLTF. In DNA, the CDR3 is TGTGCCAGTAGATGGGGCAGGGACTCTGGGGCCAACGTCCTGACTTTC.

This chain joins TRBV10-3 and TRBJ2-5; D is uncertain. Trimming took 5 bases from V and 3 from J, leaving 10 bases between them. Germline CDR1 is ENHRY and CDR2 is SYGVKD. This CDR3 is built from 13 residues. The CDR3 region has the DNA TGTGCCATCAGTCGAAAGCGAGAAGAGACCCAGTACTTC. It encodes CAISRKREETQYF.

With respect to this clonotype: The germline gene is not matched at one end of the junction; a read error may be the cause. This chain connects TRBV7-9 to TRBJ2-6; 9 positions agree with TRBD1. Looked up from germline, CDR1 is SEHNR and CDR2 is FQNEAQ (reference sequence). This CDR3 has 17 residues. The CDR3 loop is CAGSQGQGLSGANVLTF. In nucleotides, the CDR3 is TGTGCCGGCAGCCAGGGACAGGGTCTCTCTGGGGCCAACGTCCTGACTTTC.

This clonotype has a count of ten or more. The rearrangement links TRBV5-1 to TRBJ2-6; tentative D call: TRBD1 (5 bases). The CDR3 has 18 residues. Trimming left V 4 bases short and J 4 bases short, with 21 bases between. The germline CDR1 and CDR2 sequences are SGHRS and YFSETQ. CDR3: CASSPLTSTAHGANVLTF. CDR3 nucleotide sequence: TGCGCCAGCAGCCCGCTAACCTCGACAGCTCACGGGGCCAACGTCCTGACTTTC.

This clonotype showed up many times. The V and J genes are TRBV20-1 and TRBJ1-3; TRBD1 agrees at 7 bases. The germline V gene encodes CDR1 DFQATT and CDR2 SNEGSKA (reference sequence). There are 16 residues in the CDR3. The trim removed 1 base at V and 2 bases at J, leaving 8 bases unmatched. CDR3 amino acids: CSARVNQGGTGNTIYF. The CDR3 nucleotides are TGCAGTGCTAGAGTTAACCAGGGGGGGACTGGAAACACCATATATTTT.

At least ten counts were recorded for this clonotype. This chain uses TRBV20-1 with TRBJ2-7; 7 nucleotides align to TRBD2. Germline CDR1 is DFQATT and CDR2 is SNEGSKA (reference sequence). The CDR3 spans 14 residues. J gave up 3 bases and V 6 bases, and 11 bases lay outside the gene matches. Here the CDR3 reads CSASPGAGLYEQYF. For the CDR3, the DNA is TGCAGTGCCTCCCCGGGAGCGGGACTCTACGAGCAGTACTTC.